These 2 T cell receptor beta chains originate from one sample sequenced in a study of blood T cells in healthy people across ages. Primers used in a second PCR of roughly 6 to 11 cycles were a sample-barcoded 5' primer and a J-beta primer mix. TCRdb processed the 5' RACE reads anew with MiXCR; each CDR3 protein has one entry. This table holds approximately 880,000 distinct CDR3 sequences, around 48% found once. The sample was blood. The receptors shown here come from a man aged 25 to 40 in good health.

The J gene is TRBJ2-5, the V gene TRBV5-5; 8 nucleotides align to TRBD1. Germline trimming cut 4 bases from V and 5 bases from J; bases unmatched to any gene: 7. CDR1 is SGHKS, CDR2 YYEKEE, per germline (reference sequence). This CDR3 spans 14 amino acids. DNA of the CDR3: TGTGCCAGCAGCCCCGGGACAGGAGATGAGACCCAGTACTTC. It encodes CASSPGTGDETQYF. The full variable domain, rest sourced from reference TRBV5-5 and TRBJ2-5, is DAGVTQSPTHLIKTRGQQVTLRCSPISGHKSVSWYQQVLGQGPQFIFQYYEKEERGRGNFPDRFSARQFPNYSSELNVNALLLGDSALYLCASSPGTGDETQYFGPGTRLLVL.

This clonotype was found once. The genes are TRBV5-1 and TRBJ2-1, with D perhaps matching TRBD2 (6 bases). CDR3 length equals 17 residues. CDR1 and CDR2 (germline): SGHRS, YFSETQ. V gave up 2 bases and J gave up 4 bases, with 19 bases separating them. CDR3 region: CASSLAAGKGSYNEQFF. The CDR3 DNA reads as TGCGCCAGCAGCTTAGCCGCGGGGAAGGGCTCGTACAATGAGCAGTTCTTC. The complete variable domain, with remaining parts taken from reference TRBV5-1 and TRBJ2-1, reads KAGVTQTPRYLIKTRGQQVTLSCSPISGHRSVSWYQQTPGQGLQFLFEYFSETQRNKGNFPGRFSGRQFSNSRSEMNVSTLELGDSALYLCASSLAAGKGSYNEQFFGPGTRLTVL.